Below are 17 T cell receptor beta chains sequenced from a single sample in a study of breast tumors, draining lymph nodes, adjacent tissues. Axillary draining lymph nodes of breast cancer patients supplied the node samples. Each CDR3 protein gets one entry after TCRdb re-called the multiplex PCR reads with MiXCR. Altogether some 150,000 distinct CDR3 sequences are present, about 30% being singletons, with the ten largest covering 3.8%. What was sequenced was axillary lymph node tissue. These receptors all come from a female donor with breast cancer. Some clones in this sample may be carry-over from other donors' samples.

This clonotype occurred many times. The J gene is TRBJ2-5, the V gene TRBV10-3; TRBD1 or TRBD2 may be the D gene (5 bases each). The ends were cut back, 0 bases at V and 5 bases at J, with 22 bases in the middle. This CDR3 contains 18 residues. Germline V gives CDR1 ENHRY, CDR2 SYGVKD. This chain's CDR3 is CAISESVFPRGILETQYF. The CDR3 nucleotides are TGTGCCATCAGTGAGTCGGTTTTTCCGAGGGGTATACTGGAGACCCAGTACTTC.

This clonotype has ten or more counts. This chain connects TRBV15 to TRBJ1-4, with D uncertain. Germline lookup yields CDR1 LNHNV and CDR2 YYDKDF (reference sequence). The germline V and J ends were trimmed by 0 bases and 8 bases, with 16 bases remaining between them. The CDR3 spans 16 residues. DNA for the CDR3: TGTGCCACCAGCAGAGATGGGAGCGCCATTGGGGAAAAACTGTTTTTT. Residues: CATSRDGSAIGEKLFF. The full variable domain, completed using reference TRBV15 and TRBJ1-4, is DAMVIQNPRYQVTQFGKPVTLSCSQTLNHNVMYWYQQKSSQAPKLLFHYYDKDFNNEADTPDNFQSRRPNTSFCFLDIRSPGLGDTAMYLCATSRDGSAIGEKLFFGSGTQLSVL.

In this sample, this clonotype turned up many times. The chain is built from TRBV18 and TRBJ2-7; D might be TRBD1 (5 bases). Germline CDR1 reads KGHSH; CDR2 reads LQKENI. Trimming left V 1 base short and J 1 base short, with 11 bases between. This CDR3 comprises 15 residues. CDR3 DNA: TGTGCCAGCTCACCACAGGGGAAGCTGTCCTACGAGCAGTACTTC. Translated, it gives CASSPQGKLSYEQYF.

Many counts were recorded for this clonotype. The chain carries TRBV15 and TRBJ1-2, with D hard to call. Germline V lookup: CDR1 LNHNV, CDR2 YYDKDF (reference sequence). The CDR3 runs 13 residues. The V gene lost 2 bases and the J gene lost 7 bases, with 11 bases spanning the gap. CDR3 sequence: CATSRPLLGGYTF. DNA for the CDR3: TGTGCCACCAGCAGACCCCTCCTAGGTGGCTACACCTTC.

This clonotype was detected ten times or more. This sequence joins TRBV7-2 and TRBJ2-3; unclear D gene. The CDR3 loop spans 13 amino acids. V lost 3 bases to trimming and J lost 4 bases, with 8 bases between them. Germline CDR1 reads SGHTA; CDR2 reads FQGNSA. The CDR3 DNA follows: TGTGCCAGCAGCTTTTCTGGGCCAGATACGCAGTATTTT. Amino acids: CASSFSGPDTQYF.

This clonotype was picked up many times. The J gene is TRBJ1-6, the V gene TRBV5-5, with 9 bases identical to TRBD1. The CDR3 is 17 amino acids. With 0 bases clipped from V and 7 bases from J, the junction kept 8 bases outside the gene matches. Germline CDR1 and CDR2: SGHKS and YYEKEE (reference sequence). The CDR3 DNA reads as TGTGCCAGCAGCTTGGTAGTGCTGGGACAGGGAAATTCACCCCTCCACTTT. Translation gives CASSLVVLGQGNSPLHF.

V gene TRBV18 combines with J gene TRBJ1-1; D remains ambiguous. V was pared by 8 bases and J by 2 bases, with 12 bases between. The CDR3 covers 13 residues. CDR1 and CDR2 (germline): KGHSH, LQKENI. This CDR3 reads CASTKLLNTEAFF. CDR3 bases: TGTGCCAGCACGAAGCTTCTAAACACTGAAGCTTTCTTT.

This clonotype was detected many times. The chain employs TRBV19 and TRBJ2-1, with D tentatively TRBD1 (6 bases). CDR1 is LNHDA and CDR2 is SQIVND in the germline V gene (reference sequence). This CDR3 spans 11 amino acids. The V end was cut by 9 bases, the J end by 10 bases, with 13 bases between. Here the CDR3 reads CASRSRGEQFF. The CDR3 DNA follows: TGTGCCAGCCGAAGTAGGGGGGAGCAGTTCTTC.

Note on this clonotype: At one end, the junction sequence differs from germline, possibly due to a read error. The V gene is TRBV24-1, the J gene TRBJ2-5; a weak D match, TRBD2 (6 bases). There are 13 residues in the CDR3. Germline V gene lookup returns CDR1 KGHDR and CDR2 SFDVKD. CDR3 residues: CATSGGDQGTQYF. In DNA form, the CDR3 reads TGTGCCACCAGTGGCGGGGATCAAGGGACCCAGTACTTC.

This clonotype was counted at least ten times. J is TRBJ1-3 and V is TRBV19; a possible D gene is TRBD1 (5 bases). The CDR3 length is 15 residues. Germline CDR1 reads LNHDA; CDR2 reads SQIVND (reference sequence). Trimming removed 4 bases at V and 6 bases at J, with 16 bases between. CDR3 DNA sequence: TGTGCCAGTAGTAGCCCGCCGGGACCTGAAAACACCATATATTTT. Its translation is CASSSPPGPENTIYF.

The V call is TRBV5-6, the J call TRBJ1-5, with TRBD1 matching over 12 bases. CDR3 size: 15 residues. From germline, CDR1 is SGHDT and CDR2 YYEEEE. V shed 3 bases, J shed 6 bases, and the junction held 4 bases outside the gene matches. The CDR3 spells CASSSGTGGFQPQHF. In DNA form, the CDR3 reads TGTGCCAGCAGCTCCGGGACAGGGGGCTTTCAGCCCCAGCATTTT.

In regard to this clonotype: One junction end disagrees with the germline gene, perhaps due to a read error. The rearrangement joins TRBV2 to TRBJ2-5; 10 bases agree with TRBD2. Looked up from germline, CDR1 is SNHLY and CDR2 is FYNNEI. This CDR3 contains 13 residues. This CDR3 reads CATSGGLGETQHF. As DNA, the CDR3 is TGTGCCACTAGCGGGGGCTTAGGGGAGACCCAGCACTTC.

This clonotype showed up many times. The J gene is TRBJ2-1, the V gene TRBV15; D is unresolved. Germline CDR1 reads LNHNV; CDR2 reads YYDKDF (reference sequence). V shed 6 bases and J shed 10 bases, with 10 bases lying between them. The CDR3 spans 11 residues. The CDR3 sequence is CATSTGWEQFF. The CDR3 DNA reads as TGTGCCACCAGTACCGGGTGGGAGCAGTTCTTC.

The chain carries TRBV10-3 and TRBJ2-5; D not resolved. V shed 3 bases and J shed 4 bases, with 6 bases lying between them. The CDR3 sequence is 12 residues long. Germline values: CDR1 ENHRY, CDR2 SYGVKD. In nucleotides, the CDR3 is TGTGCCATCAGTGATGGCTTAGAGACCCAGTACTTC. As protein: CAISDGLETQYF.

Points on this clonotype: This may be a read error: a much more frequent sequence differs by one nucleotide. The CDR3 does not close with the conserved phenylalanine or tryptophan, likely indicating a read error. The CDR3 region has the DNA TGTGCCTGGAGTGTCGGGGGGGACTATGGCTACACCTCC. Encoded protein: CAWSVGGDYGYTS. This chain connects TRBV30 to TRBJ1-2; TRBD1 is a possible D gene (5 bases). The CDR3 sequence is 13 residues long. With 0 bases removed from V and 3 bases from J, the gap between germline ends came to 8 bases. The germline gives CDR1 GTSNPN, CDR2 SVGIG (reference sequence).

The chain couples TRBV6-1 to TRBJ2-7; 12 bases match TRBD2. CDR1 is MNHNS, CDR2 SASEGT, per germline. V shed 8 bases, J shed 4 bases, and the junction held 3 bases outside the gene matches. The length of the CDR3 is 13 residues. As DNA, the CDR3 is TGTGCCAGCCTACTAGCGGGAGGTTACGAGCAGTACTTC. Its translation: CASLLAGGYEQYF.

About this clonotype itself: A read error is possible here, since a much larger clone lies one base away. The J gene is TRBJ2-6, the V gene TRBV28; tentative D call: TRBD2 (5 bases). Germline V gene data show CDR1 as MDHEN and CDR2 as SYDVKM. This CDR3 region has 14 residues. DNA for the CDR3: TGTGCCAGCAGTCTGGACTCTGAGGCCAACGTCCTGACTTTC. This codes for CASSLDSEANVLTF.